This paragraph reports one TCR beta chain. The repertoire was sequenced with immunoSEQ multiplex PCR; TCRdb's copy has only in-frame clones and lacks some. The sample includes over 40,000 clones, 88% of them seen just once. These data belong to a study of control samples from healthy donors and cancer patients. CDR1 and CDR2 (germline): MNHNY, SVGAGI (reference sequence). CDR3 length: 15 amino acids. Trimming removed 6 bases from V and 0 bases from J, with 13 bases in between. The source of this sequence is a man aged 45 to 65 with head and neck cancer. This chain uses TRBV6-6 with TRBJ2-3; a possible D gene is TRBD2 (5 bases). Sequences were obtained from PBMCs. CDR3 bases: TGTGCCAGCAGCCCTAGCTTCTCCAGCACAGATACGCAGTATTTT. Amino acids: CASSPSFSSTDTQYF.